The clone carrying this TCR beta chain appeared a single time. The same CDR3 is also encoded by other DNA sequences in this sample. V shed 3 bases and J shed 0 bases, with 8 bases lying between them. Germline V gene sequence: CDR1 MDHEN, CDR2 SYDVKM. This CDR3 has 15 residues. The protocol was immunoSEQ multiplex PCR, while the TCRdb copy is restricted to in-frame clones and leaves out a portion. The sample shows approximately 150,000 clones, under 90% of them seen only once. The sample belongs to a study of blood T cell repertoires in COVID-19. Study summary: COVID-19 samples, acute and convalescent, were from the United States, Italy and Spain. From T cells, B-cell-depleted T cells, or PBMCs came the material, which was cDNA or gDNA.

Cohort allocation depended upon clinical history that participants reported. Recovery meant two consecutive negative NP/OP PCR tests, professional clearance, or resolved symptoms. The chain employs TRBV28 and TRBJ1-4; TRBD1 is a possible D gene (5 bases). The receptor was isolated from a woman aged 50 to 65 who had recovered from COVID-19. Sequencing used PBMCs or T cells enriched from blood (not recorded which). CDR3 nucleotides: TGTGCCAGCAGTTTGGGGGGAGCAACTAATGAAAAACTGTTTTTT. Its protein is CASSLGGATNEKLFF.